This T cell receptor (beta chain) comes out of a study of T cells in Graves' hyperthyroidism and ophthalmopathy. To note about this clonotype: Antigen specificity is unknown.

Findings and caveats of the study: The model's output predicted ophthalmopathy at a median of roughly seven months prior to onset. Ophthalmopathy was distinguished from stable hyperthyroidism by 13 V-J signatures.

Patients aged 18 to 65 with hyperthyroidism were newly diagnosed, with duration under 2 months. Extraction of PBMCs used roughly 10 ml of fresh peripheral blood. The CDR3 consists of 17 residues. V was shortened by 4 bases and J by 7 bases, with 20 bases between the two germline ends. TCR beta CDR3 sequences were amplified from RNA transcripts. The HTBI set primed first-round TCR CDR3 RT-PCR. Each CDR3 protein is one row after TCRdb ran MiXCR on the multiplex PCR reads. The table lists 250,000 to 300,000 distinct CDR3 sequences, roughly 15% of them singletons, with 30% in the top ten. This clonotype was sampled from a woman aged 45 to 65 with Graves' hyperthyroidism that later progressed to Graves' ophthalmopathy. Sample: blood. The V gene is TRBV12-3 or TRBV12-4, the J gene TRBJ1-6; D not certain. The CDR3 here is CASSYPGRALGNSPLHF. The CDR3 bases are TGTGCCAGCAGTTACCCGGGGAGGGCTCTGGGAAATTCACCCCTCCACTTT.